These 21 T cell receptor beta chains were all obtained from the same sample, sequenced in a study of T cell changes during pregnancy in multiple sclerosis. Only in-frame clones appear in the TCRdb table, and some are missing; sequencing was by immunoSEQ multiplex PCR. The sample carries roughly 100,000 clones, 92% recorded once. This specimen consisted of peripheral blood, obtained after pregnancy. The receptors stem from a female donor with multiple sclerosis, enrolled in a pregnancy study.

This sequence joins TRBV2 and TRBJ2-1; 9 nucleotides align to TRBD2. Germline assignment: CDR1 SNHLY and CDR2 FYNNEI. V lost 8 bases, J lost 8 bases, and 7 bases stayed unmatched. The length of the CDR3 is 13 residues. The CDR3 DNA reads as TGTGCCAGCTTGATAGCGGGAGTCCATGAGCAGTTCTTC. Protein sequence: CASLIAGVHEQFF.

V is TRBV14 and J is TRBJ1-2; TRBD1 matches 7 bases. The CDR3 is made up of 16 amino acids. V lost 1 base to trimming and J lost 1 base; unmatched junction nucleotides: 6. In germline, CDR1 is SGHDN, CDR2 FVKESK. The CDR3 here is CASSQVSGTDNYGYTF. For the CDR3, the DNA is TGTGCCAGCAGCCAAGTTTCCGGGACAGATAACTATGGCTACACCTTC.

The V call is TRBV27, the J call TRBJ2-6, with no clear D. The CDR3 is 14 amino acids. The germline V and J ends were trimmed by 8 bases and 2 bases, with 10 bases remaining between them. The germline V gene has CDR1 MNHEY and CDR2 SMNVEV (reference sequence). The chain's CDR3 is CASSSIPGANVLTF. In DNA form, the CDR3 reads TGTGCCAGCTCCTCTATTCCTGGGGCCAACGTCCTGACTTTC.

V gene TRBV30 combines with J gene TRBJ1-4; 8 bases map to TRBD1. V lost 3 bases, J lost 7 bases, and 10 bases stayed unmatched. Germline V lookup: CDR1 GTSNPN, CDR2 SVGIG (reference sequence). CDR3 size: 15 residues. In nucleotides, the CDR3 is TGTGCCTGGAGCGACCCAGGGACAGGCACTGAAAAACTGTTTTTT. Protein sequence: CAWSDPGTGTEKLFF.

The rearrangement uses TRBV9 and TRBJ2-7, with TRBD1 matching over 8 bases. Trimming took 0 bases from V and 7 from J; bases not matched to a gene: 15. The CDR3 sequence is 17 residues long. Looked up from germline, CDR1 is SGDLS and CDR2 is YYNGEE. CDR3 protein: CASSVAGTGDLLGEQYF. CDR3 nucleotide sequence: TGTGCCAGCAGCGTAGCTGGGACAGGCGACCTACTTGGGGAGCAGTACTTC.

CDR3 nucleotide sequence: TGTGCCAGCTGCCGGGAGGGGGCGGGAGAAAAACTGTTTTTT. The encoded protein is CASCREGAGEKLFF. This chain links TRBV28 with TRBJ1-4; 7 bases agree with TRBD1. This CDR3 has 14 amino acids. CDR1 and CDR2 from the germline V gene are MDHEN and SYDVKM. J gave up 8 bases and V 8 bases, and 11 bases lay outside the gene matches.

The chain uses TRBV27 and TRBJ1-5; possible D gene TRBD1, 5 bases. V lost 5 bases to trimming and J lost 0 bases, with 11 bases between them. The CDR3 sequence is 15 residues long. Germline V gene lookup returns CDR1 MNHEY and CDR2 SMNVEV (reference sequence). DNA for the CDR3: TGTGCCAGCAGTGGCACAGGCCTTAGCAATCAGCCCCAGCATTTT. Protein sequence: CASSGTGLSNQPQHF.

The chain joins TRBV9 to TRBJ2-2, with D possibly matching TRBD2 (6 bases). Trimming removed 4 bases from V and 8 bases from J, with 21 bases in between. Germline loops: CDR1 SGDLS, CDR2 YYNGEE. The CDR3 covers 16 residues. The CDR3 is CASSPFPGLPKGELFF. The CDR3 region has the DNA TGTGCCAGCAGCCCCTTCCCGGGACTTCCGAAGGGGGAGCTGTTTTTT.

The chain is built from TRBV6-1 and TRBJ1-5; D may be TRBD1 (6 bases). The CDR3 contains 14 residues. V was trimmed by 2 bases and J by 6 bases, leaving 11 bases between them. Per germline, CDR1 MNHNS and CDR2 SASEGT. The CDR3, as DNA: TGTGCCAGCAGTGAAACAGGGTGGGGTCAGCCCCAGCATTTT. Protein product: CASSETGWGQPQHF.

The genes are TRBV5-1 and TRBJ1-2, with D tentatively TRBD1 (6 bases). Germline CDR1 reads SGHRS; CDR2 reads YFSETQ. Trimming took off 3 bases at V and 3 bases at J, with 12 bases between the two ends. This CDR3 contains 14 residues. The CDR3 loop reads CASSSRRGDYGYTF. The DNA for the CDR3 is TGCGCCAGCAGCTCCCGCAGGGGAGACTATGGCTACACCTTC. The full variable domain, in which reference TRBV5-1 and TRBJ1-2 provide the parts outside the CDR3, is KAGVTQTPRYLIKTRGQQVTLSCSPISGHRSVSWYQQTPGQGLQFLFEYFSETQRNKGNFPGRFSGRQFSNSRSEMNVSTLELGDSALYLCASSSRRGDYGYTFGSGTRLTVV.

The chain links TRBV5-1 to TRBJ2-7; 8 positions match TRBD1. CDR1 is SGHRS and CDR2 is YFSETQ in the germline V gene. CDR3 size: 15 residues. V shed 4 bases, J shed 4 bases, and the junction held 10 bases outside the gene matches. CDR3 sequence: CASSLGQGSPYEQYF. The CDR3 DNA reads as TGCGCCAGCAGCCTTGGACAGGGCTCACCGTACGAGCAGTACTTC.

This clone has just a few counts. As DNA, the CDR3 is TGTGCCAGTAGTATACTTTTGCAGAACAGGGGGCACGGAACTGAAGCTTTCTTT. Translation: CASSILLQNRGHGTEAFF. This chain joins TRBV19 and TRBJ1-1; TRBD1 matches at 9 bases. The CDR3 loop spans 18 amino acids. The trim removed 2 bases at V and 5 bases at J, leaving 15 bases unmatched. CDR1 LNHDA and CDR2 SQIVND come from the germline V gene (reference sequence).

This chain joins TRBV18 and TRBJ2-2; 8 nucleotides agree with TRBD1. Germline V gives CDR1 KGHSH, CDR2 LQKENI. This CDR3 has 15 amino acids. The ends lost 4 bases at V and 3 bases at J; junction bases unmatched: 4. CDR3 in amino acids: CASSRETGDTGELFF. In DNA, the CDR3 is TGTGCCAGCTCACGCGAGACAGGGGACACCGGGGAGCTGTTTTTT.

The rearrangement links TRBV7-8 to TRBJ1-1; 10 positions agree with TRBD1. V dropped 2 bases and J dropped 4; count of bases not matched to a gene: 7. Germline V gives CDR1 SGHVS, CDR2 FQNEAQ. The CDR3 contains 16 residues. This CDR3 reads CASSLRGTGDSTEAFF. DNA of the CDR3: TGTGCCAGCAGCTTAAGGGGGACAGGGGATTCCACTGAAGCTTTCTTT.

Only one count was recorded for this clone. V gene TRBV7-2 combines with J gene TRBJ1-2, with TRBD1 matching 7 bases. The CDR3 runs to 16 residues. The germline V gene has CDR1 SGHTA and CDR2 FQGNSA. V lost 4 bases to trimming and J lost 8 bases; unmatched junction nucleotides: 16. The CDR3: CASSYPQLDRVGGYTF. Written as DNA, the CDR3 is TGTGCCAGCAGCTACCCCCAGCTTGACAGGGTTGGCGGCTACACCTTC.

J is TRBJ2-2 and V is TRBV5-4, with 8 bases lining up with TRBD1. This CDR3 spans 15 amino acids. Germline V gene sequence: CDR1 SGHNT, CDR2 YYREEE (reference sequence). V lost 0 bases to trimming and J lost 3 bases; unmatched junction nucleotides: 1. This CDR3 reads CASSLVQGDTGELFF. The CDR3 DNA follows: TGTGCCAGCAGCTTGGTACAGGGGGACACCGGGGAGCTGTTTTTT.

The chain couples TRBV27 to TRBJ2-5, with 9 bases matching TRBD1. Unmatched junction bases numbered 9, after V lost 0 bases and J lost 7 bases. Germline V gene data show CDR1 as MNHEY and CDR2 as SMNVEV (reference sequence). The CDR3 totals 16 residues. The CDR3 bases are TGTGCCAGCAGTTTATCCGCCGGGACAGGGACGTGGACCCAGTACTTC. Translating it yields CASSLSAGTGTWTQYF.

The chain uses TRBV29-1 and TRBJ1-1; 8 bases match TRBD1. Germline assignment: CDR1 SQVTM and CDR2 ANQGSEA. V lost 5 bases to trimming and J lost 4 bases; unmatched junction nucleotides: 6. The CDR3 has 13 amino acids. The CDR3 sequence: CSVWAGGGTEAFF. The CDR3 DNA reads TGCAGCGTTTGGGCAGGGGGCGGCACTGAAGCTTTCTTT.

This rearrangement joins TRBV18 to TRBJ1-5; the match to TRBD1 covers 7 bases. In germline, CDR1 is KGHSH, CDR2 LQKENI. The length of the CDR3 is 16 residues. Losses at the gene ends were 3 bases for V and 1 base for J; bases not matched to a gene: 6. CDR3 DNA: TGTGCCAGCTCACCCGTGGACAGGACGAGCAATCAGCCCCAGCATTTT. This encodes CASSPVDRTSNQPQHF. Full variable domain (rest looked up from reference TRBV18 and TRBJ1-5): NAGVMQNPRHLVRRRGQEARLRCSPMKGHSHVYWYRQLPEEGLKFMVYLQKENIIDESGMPKERFSAEFPKEGPSILRIQQVVRGDSAAYFCASSPVDRTSNQPQHFGDGTRLSIL.

The chain has TRBV19 and TRBJ2-7, with TRBD1 as a possible D gene (6 bases). CDR1 is LNHDA, CDR2 SQIVND, per germline (reference sequence). This CDR3 has 13 amino acids. Trimming pared 3 bases from V and 3 bases from J, leaving 9 bases between. The CDR3 spells CASSMGAGYEQYF. Written as DNA, the CDR3 is TGTGCCAGTAGTATGGGGGCAGGCTACGAGCAGTACTTC.

The chain carries TRBV6-1 and TRBJ2-2; 9 bases map to TRBD2. V lost 3 bases to trimming and J lost 5 bases; unmatched junction nucleotides: 7. Germline-derived CDR1 and CDR2 are MNHNS and SASEGT. There are 16 residues in the CDR3. CDR3 nucleotides: TGTGCCAGCAGTGAGGTGGCGGGAGGGAGAACCGGGGAGCTGTTTTTT. Translation: CASSEVAGGRTGELFF.